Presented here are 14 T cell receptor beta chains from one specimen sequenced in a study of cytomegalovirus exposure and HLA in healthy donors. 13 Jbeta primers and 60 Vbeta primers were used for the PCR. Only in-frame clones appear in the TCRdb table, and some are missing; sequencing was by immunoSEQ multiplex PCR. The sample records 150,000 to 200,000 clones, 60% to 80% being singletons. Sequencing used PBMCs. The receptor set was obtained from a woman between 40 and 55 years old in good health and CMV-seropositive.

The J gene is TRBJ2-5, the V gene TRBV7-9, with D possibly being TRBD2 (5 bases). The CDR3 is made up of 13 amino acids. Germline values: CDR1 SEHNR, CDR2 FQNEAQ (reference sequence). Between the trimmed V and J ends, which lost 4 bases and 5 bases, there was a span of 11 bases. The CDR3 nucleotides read TGTGCCAGCAGCTCATCGGGAATGGAGACCCAGTACTTC. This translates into CASSSSGMETQYF.

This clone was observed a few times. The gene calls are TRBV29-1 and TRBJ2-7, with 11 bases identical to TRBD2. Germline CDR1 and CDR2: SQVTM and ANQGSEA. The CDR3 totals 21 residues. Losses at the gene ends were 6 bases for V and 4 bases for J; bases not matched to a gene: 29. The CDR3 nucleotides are TGCAGCGTCAGCCTCACGCTTACTAGCGGGGGAATTCAAGGGCGGAATTACGAGCAGTACTTC. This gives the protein CSVSLTLTSGGIQGRNYEQYF.

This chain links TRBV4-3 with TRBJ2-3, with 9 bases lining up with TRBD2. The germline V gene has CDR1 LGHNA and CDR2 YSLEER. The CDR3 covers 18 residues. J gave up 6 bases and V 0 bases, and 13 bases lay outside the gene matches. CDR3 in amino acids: CASSQEDPRASGDDTQYF. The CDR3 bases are TGCGCCAGCAGCCAAGAAGACCCCCGGGCTAGCGGGGACGATACGCAGTATTTT.

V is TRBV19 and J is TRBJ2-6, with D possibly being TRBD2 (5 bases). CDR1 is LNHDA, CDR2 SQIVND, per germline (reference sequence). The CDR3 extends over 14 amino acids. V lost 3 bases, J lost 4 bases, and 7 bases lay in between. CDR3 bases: TGTGCCAGTAGTATGACGGGGGGGGCCAACGTCCTGACTTTC. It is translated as CASSMTGGANVLTF.

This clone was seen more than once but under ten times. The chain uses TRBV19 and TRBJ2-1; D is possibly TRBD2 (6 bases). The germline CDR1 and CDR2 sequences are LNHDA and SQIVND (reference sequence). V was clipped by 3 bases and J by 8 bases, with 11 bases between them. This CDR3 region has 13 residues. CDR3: CASSMRPGDEQFF. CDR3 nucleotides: TGTGCCAGTAGTATGAGGCCGGGGGATGAGCAGTTCTTC.

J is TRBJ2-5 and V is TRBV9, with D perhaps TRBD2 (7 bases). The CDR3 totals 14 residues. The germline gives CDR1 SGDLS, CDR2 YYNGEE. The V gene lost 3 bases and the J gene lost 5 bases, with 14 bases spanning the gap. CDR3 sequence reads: CASSEGGQSETQYF. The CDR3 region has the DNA TGTGCCAGCAGCGAGGGGGGGCAGTCGGAGACCCAGTACTTC.

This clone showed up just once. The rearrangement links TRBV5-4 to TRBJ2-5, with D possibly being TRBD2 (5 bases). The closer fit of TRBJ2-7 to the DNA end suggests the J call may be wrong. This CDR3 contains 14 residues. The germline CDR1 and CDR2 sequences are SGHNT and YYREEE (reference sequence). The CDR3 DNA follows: TGTGCCAGCAGCTTGGCGGGATCCGGCTACGAGCAGTACTTC. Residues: CASSLAGSGYEQYF.

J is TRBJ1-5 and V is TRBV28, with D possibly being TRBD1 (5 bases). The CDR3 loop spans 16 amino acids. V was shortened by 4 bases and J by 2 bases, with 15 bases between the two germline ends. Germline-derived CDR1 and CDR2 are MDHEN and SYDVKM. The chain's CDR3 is CASSSPGMTGNQPQHF. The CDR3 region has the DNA TGTGCCAGCAGTTCACCAGGGATGACAGGCAATCAGCCCCAGCATTTT.

In nucleotides, the CDR3 is TGCGCCAGCAGCCAAGAAAACAGGGCTGAGGAAGCTTTCTTT. This sequence encodes CASSQENRAEEAFF. This chain connects TRBV4-1 to TRBJ1-1; tentatively, D is TRBD1 (6 bases). Germline CDR1 MGHRA, CDR2 YSYEKL. The CDR3 covers 14 residues. Trimming cost V 0 bases and J 8 bases, with 13 bases left between them.

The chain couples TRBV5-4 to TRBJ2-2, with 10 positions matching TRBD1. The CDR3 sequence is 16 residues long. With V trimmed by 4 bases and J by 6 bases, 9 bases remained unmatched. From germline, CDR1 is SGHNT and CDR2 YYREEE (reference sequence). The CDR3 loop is CASSQGQGSFPGELFF. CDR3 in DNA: TGTGCCAGCAGCCAGGGACAGGGGAGTTTTCCCGGGGAGCTGTTTTTT.

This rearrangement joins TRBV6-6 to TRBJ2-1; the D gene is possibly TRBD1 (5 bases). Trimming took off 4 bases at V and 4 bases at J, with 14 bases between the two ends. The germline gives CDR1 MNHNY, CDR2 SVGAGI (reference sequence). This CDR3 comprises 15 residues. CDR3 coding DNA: TGTGCCAGCAGTTCCGAAGGCAGGGCGTACAATGAGCAGTTCTTC. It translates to CASSSEGRAYNEQFF.

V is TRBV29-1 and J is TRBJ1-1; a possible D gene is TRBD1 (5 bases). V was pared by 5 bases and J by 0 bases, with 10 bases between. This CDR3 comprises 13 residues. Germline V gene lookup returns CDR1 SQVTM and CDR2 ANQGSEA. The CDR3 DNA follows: TGCAGCGTTATAGGACATATGAACACTGAAGCTTTCTTT. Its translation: CSVIGHMNTEAFF.

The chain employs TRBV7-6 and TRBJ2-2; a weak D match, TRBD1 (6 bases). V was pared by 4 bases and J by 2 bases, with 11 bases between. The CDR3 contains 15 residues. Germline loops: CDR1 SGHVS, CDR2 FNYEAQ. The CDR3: CASSSGTKNTGELFF. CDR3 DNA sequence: TGTGCCAGCAGCTCAGGGACAAAAAACACCGGGGAGCTGTTTTTT.

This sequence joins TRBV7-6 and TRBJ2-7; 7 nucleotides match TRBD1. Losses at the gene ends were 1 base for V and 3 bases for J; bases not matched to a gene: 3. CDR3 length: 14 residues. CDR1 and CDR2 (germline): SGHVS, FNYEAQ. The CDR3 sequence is CASSLGGQFYEQYF. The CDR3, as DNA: TGTGCCAGCAGCTTAGGGGGACAGTTCTACGAGCAGTACTTC.